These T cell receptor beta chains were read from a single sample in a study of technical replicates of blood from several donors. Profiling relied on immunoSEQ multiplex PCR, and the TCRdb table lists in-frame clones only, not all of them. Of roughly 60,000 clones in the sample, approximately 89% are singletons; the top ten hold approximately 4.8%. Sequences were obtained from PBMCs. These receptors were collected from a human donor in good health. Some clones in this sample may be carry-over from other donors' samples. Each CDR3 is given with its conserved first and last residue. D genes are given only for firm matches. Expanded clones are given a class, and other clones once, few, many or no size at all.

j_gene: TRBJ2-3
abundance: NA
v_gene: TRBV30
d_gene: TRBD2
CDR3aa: CAWGTSGMQYF
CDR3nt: TGTGCCTGGGGGACTAGCGGGATGCAGTATTTT

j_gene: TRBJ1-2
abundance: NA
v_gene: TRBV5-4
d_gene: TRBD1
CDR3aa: CASSSQTGTYGYTF
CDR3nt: TGTGCCAGCAGCTCACAGACAGGGACCTATGGCTACACCTTC

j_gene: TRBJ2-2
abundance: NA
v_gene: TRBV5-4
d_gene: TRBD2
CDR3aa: CASSPAGVASGTGELFF
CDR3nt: TGTGCCAGCAGCCCCGCGGGGGTTGCCTCGGGCACCGGGGAGCTGTTTTTT

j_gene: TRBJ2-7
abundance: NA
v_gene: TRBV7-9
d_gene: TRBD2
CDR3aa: CASSPGRVEQYF
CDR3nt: TGTGCCAGCAGCCCCGGGAGGGTCGAGCAGTACTTC

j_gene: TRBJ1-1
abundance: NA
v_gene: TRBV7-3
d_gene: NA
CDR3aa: CASSLNGGITEAFF
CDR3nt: TGTGCCAGCAGCCTCAACGGGGGGATCACTGAAGCTTTCTTT

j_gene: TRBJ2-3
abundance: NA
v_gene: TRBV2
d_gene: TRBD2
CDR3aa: CASSVVGLAATDTQYF
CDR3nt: TGTGCCAGCAGTGTCGTGGGACTAGCGGCCACAGATACGCAGTATTTT

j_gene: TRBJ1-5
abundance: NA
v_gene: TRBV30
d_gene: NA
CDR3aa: CAWTRAGGYSNQPQHF
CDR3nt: TGTGCCTGGACAAGGGCGGGTGGATATAGCAATCAGCCCCAGCATTTT

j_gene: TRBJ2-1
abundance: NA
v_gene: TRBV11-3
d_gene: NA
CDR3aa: CASSLDTGSSYNEQFF
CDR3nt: TGTGCCAGCAGCTTAGACACCGGGTCCTCCTACAATGAGCAGTTCTTC

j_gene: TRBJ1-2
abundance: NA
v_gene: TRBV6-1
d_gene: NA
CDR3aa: CASSERGGIYGYTF
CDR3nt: TGTGCCAGCAGCGAGAGGGGGGGAATCTATGGCTACACCTTC

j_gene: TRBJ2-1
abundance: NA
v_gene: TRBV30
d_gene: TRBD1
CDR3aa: CAWSPYYRDSHNEQFF
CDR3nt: TGTGCCTGGAGTCCCTACTACCGGGACAGCCACAATGAGCAGTTCTTC

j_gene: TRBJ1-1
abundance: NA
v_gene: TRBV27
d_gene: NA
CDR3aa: CASSFGLRANTEAFF
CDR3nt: TGTGCCAGCAGTTTTGGTCTCAGGGCGAACACTGAAGCTTTCTTT

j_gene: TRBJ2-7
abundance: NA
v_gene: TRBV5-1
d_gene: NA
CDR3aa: CASASTGSYEQYF
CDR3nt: TGCGCCAGCGCCTCGACAGGATCCTACGAGCAGTACTTC

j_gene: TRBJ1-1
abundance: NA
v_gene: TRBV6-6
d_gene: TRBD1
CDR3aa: CASSSSDRGQVEAFF
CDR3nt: TGTGCCAGCAGTTCCTCGGACAGGGGGCAGGTTGAAGCTTTCTTT

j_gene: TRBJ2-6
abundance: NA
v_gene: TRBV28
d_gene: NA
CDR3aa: CASSPHNSGANVLTF
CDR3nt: TGTGCCAGCAGTCCACATAACTCTGGGGCCAACGTCCTGACTTTC

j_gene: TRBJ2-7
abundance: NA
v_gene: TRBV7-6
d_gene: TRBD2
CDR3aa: CASSLVSASGGAPYEQYF
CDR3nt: TGTGCCAGCAGCTTAGTATCGGCTAGCGGGGGGGCCCCCTACGAGCAGTACTTC

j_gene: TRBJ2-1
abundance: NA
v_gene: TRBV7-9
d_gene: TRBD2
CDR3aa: CASSLGASGAYNEQFF
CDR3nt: TGTGCCAGCAGCTTAGGGGCTAGCGGGGCTTACAATGAGCAGTTCTTC

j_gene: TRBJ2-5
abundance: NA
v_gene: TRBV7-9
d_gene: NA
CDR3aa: CASSGRGPITETQYF
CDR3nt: TGTGCCAGCAGCGGCAGGGGCCCGATCACGGAGACCCAGTACTTC

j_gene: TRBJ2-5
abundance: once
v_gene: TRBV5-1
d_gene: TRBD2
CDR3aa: CASSLVAGVETQYF
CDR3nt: TGCGCCAGCAGCTTGGTAGCGGGGGTGGAGACCCAGTACTTC

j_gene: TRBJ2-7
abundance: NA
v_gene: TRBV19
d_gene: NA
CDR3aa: CASSDSYSYEQYF
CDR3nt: TGTGCCAGTAGCGACAGCTACTCCTACGAGCAGTACTTC

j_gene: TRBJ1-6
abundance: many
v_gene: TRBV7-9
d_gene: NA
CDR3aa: CASSSSDSPLHF
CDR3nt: TGTGCCAGCAGCTCCTCGGATTCACCCCTCCACTTT

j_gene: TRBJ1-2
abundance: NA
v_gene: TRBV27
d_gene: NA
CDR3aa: CASSLSYDYGYTF
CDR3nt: TGTGCCAGCAGTTTATCCTATGACTATGGCTACACCTTC

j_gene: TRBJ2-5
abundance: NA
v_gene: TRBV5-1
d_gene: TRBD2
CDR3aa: CASSLGGAGGQETQYF
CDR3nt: TGCGCCAGCAGCTTGGGTGGAGCGGGAGGGCAAGAGACCCAGTACTTC

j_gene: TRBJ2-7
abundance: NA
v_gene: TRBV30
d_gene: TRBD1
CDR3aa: CAWSNHRGRAEQYF
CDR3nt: TGTGCCTGGAGTAACCACAGGGGCCGAGCCGAGCAGTACTTC

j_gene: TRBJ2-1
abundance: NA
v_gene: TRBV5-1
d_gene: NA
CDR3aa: CASSSGTFLGAEEFF
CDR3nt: TGCGCCAGCAGCAGCGGAACGTTTTTGGGGGCCGAGGAGTTCTTC

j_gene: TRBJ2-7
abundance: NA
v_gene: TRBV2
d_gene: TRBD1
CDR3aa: CASNRDRSLIYEQYF
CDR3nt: TGTGCCAGCAACCGGGACAGGAGCTTAATCTACGAGCAGTACTTC

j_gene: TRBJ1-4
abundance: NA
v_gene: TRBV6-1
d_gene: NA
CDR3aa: CASDHGSINEKLFF
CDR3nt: TGTGCCAGCGATCACGGGTCCATTAATGAAAAACTGTTTTTT

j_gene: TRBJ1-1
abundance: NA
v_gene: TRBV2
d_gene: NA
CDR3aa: CASSGDFPNTEAFF
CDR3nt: TGTGCCAGCAGTGGGGACTTCCCGAACACTGAAGCTTTCTTT

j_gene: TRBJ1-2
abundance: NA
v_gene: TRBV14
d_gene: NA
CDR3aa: CASSQVAGPYGYTF
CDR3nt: TGTGCCAGCAGCCAAGTAGCAGGGCCCTATGGCTACACCTTC

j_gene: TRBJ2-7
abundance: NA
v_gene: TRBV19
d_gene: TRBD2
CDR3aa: CASREAGGDYEQYF
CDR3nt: TGTGCCAGTAGGGAAGCGGGGGGGGATTACGAGCAGTACTTC

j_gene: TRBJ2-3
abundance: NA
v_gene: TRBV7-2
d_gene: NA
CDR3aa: CASSLGTGLGRRGTDTQYF
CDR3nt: TGTGCCAGCAGCTTAGGTACGGGACTCGGGCGGAGGGGCACAGATACGCAGTATTTT

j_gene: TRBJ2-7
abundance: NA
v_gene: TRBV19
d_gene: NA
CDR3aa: CASILGWGDGYGQYF
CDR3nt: TGTGCCAGTATCCTAGGGTGGGGGGATGGCTACGGGCAGTACTTC

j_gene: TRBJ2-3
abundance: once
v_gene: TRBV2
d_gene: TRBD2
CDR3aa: CASRSGGGRADTQYF
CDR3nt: TGTGCCAGCCGAAGCGGGGGGGGGAGGGCAGATACGCAGTATTTT